The source of this T cell receptor beta chain is a study of cytomegalovirus exposure and HLA in healthy donors. Trimming took off 0 bases at V and 8 bases at J, with 23 bases between the two ends. The CDR3 extends over 17 amino acids. Germline V gene data show CDR1 as KGHSH and CDR2 as LQKENI. PCR used 60 Vbeta primers and 13 Jbeta primers. Here immunoSEQ multiplex PCR was the method, and the copy in TCRdb shows in-frame clones only, minus some. Seen here are roughly 150,000 clones, more than 75% observed once, and the top ten hold about 2.1%. The sequencing sample was made of PBMCs. This chain joins TRBV18 and TRBJ2-7; D possibly corresponds to TRBD1 (6 bases). This receptor was identified in a woman under 30 in good health and CMV-seronegative. CDR3 region: CASSPPFSGTYLPQQYF. The DNA of the CDR3 is TGTGCCAGCTCACCACCTTTTTCGGGGACATATCTCCCTCAGCAGTACTTC.